A selection of T cell receptor beta chains follows, all from one sample in a study of naive and memory T cell subsets. MiXCR was run by TCRdb on the UMI-ligation and nested PCR reads, yielding one entry per CDR3 protein. The sample yields 98,000 or so distinct CDR3 sequences, roughly 15% seen once. Sequenced sample: naive CD8+ T cells from blood. The receptors were sampled from a human donor in good health. CDR3s include the opening cysteine and the closing phenylalanine or tryptophan. D genes are given only for firm matches. A row's size may be missing; if present it is once, few, many or a size class.

>few|TRBJ2-1|TRBD2|TRBV19
CASSIGLAGVGNEQFF
TGTGCCAGTAGTATCGGACTAGCGGGAGTCGGCAATGAGCAGTTCTTC
>few|TRBJ2-3|.|TRBV11-2
CASSFGGRRSDTQYF
TGTGCCAGCAGCTTCGGAGGGCGGAGGTCGGATACGCAGTATTTT
>.|TRBJ2-1|TRBD1|TRBV7-3
CASSLMGTGANEQFF
TGTGCCAGCAGCTTAATGGGGACAGGGGCAAATGAGCAGTTCTTC
>many|TRBJ2-3|.|TRBV5-6
CASSTDLTDTQYF
TGTGCCAGCAGCACCGACCTCACAGATACGCAGTATTTT
>.|TRBJ2-7|TRBD1|TRBV4-2
CASSQDRDRGPNEQYF
TGTGCCAGCAGCCAAGATCGGGACAGGGGCCCTAACGAGCAGTACTTC
>many|TRBJ2-3|.|TRBV4-3
CASSQDQAGTSTDTQYF
TGCGCCAGCAGCCAAGATCAAGCAGGGACAAGCACAGATACGCAGTATTTT
>few|TRBJ2-7|TRBD1|TRBV5-1
CASSLGTGTIYEQYF
TGCGCCAGCAGCTTGGGGACAGGGACGATCTACGAGCAGTACTTC
>many|TRBJ1-2|.|TRBV12-3/TRBV12-4
CASSPAGWGYTF
TGTGCCAGCAGTCCCGCCGGGTGGGGCTACACCTTC
>.|TRBJ2-5|.|TRBV10-3
CAISDLTDQETQYF
TGTGCCATCAGTGATTTGACAGATCAAGAGACCCAGTACTTC
>few|TRBJ2-7|TRBD2|TRBV4-3
CASSQDQTSGSLNEQYF
TGCGCCAGCAGCCAAGATCAAACTAGCGGGAGTCTCAACGAGCAGTACTTC
>many|TRBJ1-2|.|TRBV4-2
CASSQVVTPDRNYGYTF
TGTGCCAGCAGCCAAGTAGTGACACCAGATCGCAACTATGGCTACACCTTC
>few|TRBJ2-7|.|TRBV19
CASTETRGGRYEQYF
TGTGCCAGTACCGAGACTCGCGGGGGCCGCTACGAGCAGTACTTC
>many|TRBJ1-5|.|TRBV2
CASSGHEQPQHF
TGTGCCAGCAGTGGGCACGAGCAGCCCCAGCATTTT
>.|TRBJ2-1|.|TRBV11-2
CASSSERTHNEQFF
TGTGCCAGCAGCTCCGAAAGGACGCACAATGAGCAGTTCTTC
>few|TRBJ2-3|TRBD1|TRBV7-2
CASSQWTGLSTDTQYF
TGTGCCAGCAGCCAATGGACAGGCCTGAGCACAGATACGCAGTATTTT
>many|TRBJ2-1|TRBD1|TRBV4-3
CASSQRDRGFDEQFF
TGCGCCAGCAGCCAAAGGGACAGGGGTTTCGATGAGCAGTTCTTC
>.|TRBJ2-6|.|TRBV27
CASRRMVSGANVLTF
TGTGCCAGCAGACGTATGGTTTCTGGGGCCAACGTCCTGACTTTC
>.|TRBJ1-1|.|TRBV29-1
CSVSIHGLNTEAFF
TGCAGCGTTAGTATACACGGCCTCAACACTGAAGCTTTCTTT
>few|TRBJ2-1|.|TRBV24-1
CATSGNSFSSYNEQFF
TGTGCCACCAGTGGGAATAGCTTTAGCTCCTACAATGAGCAGTTCTTC
>few|TRBJ2-7|TRBD1|TRBV3-1
CASSQGSTGGFNEQYF
TGTGCCAGCAGCCAAGGATCGACAGGGGGTTTTAACGAGCAGTACTTC
>many|TRBJ2-1|.|TRBV7-2
CASSLVYGTSYNEQFF
TGTGCCAGCAGCTTAGTCTATGGGACAAGCTACAATGAGCAGTTCTTC
>.|TRBJ2-1|.|TRBV9
CASSPDILSYNEQFF
TGTGCCAGCAGCCCGGACATCCTCTCCTACAATGAGCAGTTCTTC
>few|TRBJ2-1|.|TRBV7-9
CASSFRLDSYNEQFF
TGTGCCAGCAGCTTTAGACTAGACTCCTACAATGAGCAGTTCTTC
>few|TRBJ2-1|.|TRBV4-1
CASSQDEKGHHYNEQFF
TGCGCCAGCAGCCAAGATGAGAAAGGTCACCACTACAATGAGCAGTTCTTC
>.|TRBJ2-1|.|TRBV12-3/TRBV12-4
CASSFALNEQFF
TGTGCCAGCAGTTTTGCGCTCAATGAGCAGTTCTTC
>.|TRBJ2-5|TRBD2|TRBV6-5
CASSYVASGAQETQYF
TGTGCCAGCAGTTACGTGGCTAGCGGGGCTCAAGAGACCCAGTACTTC
>.|TRBJ1-1|.|TRBV9
CASSRPGTEAFF
TGTGCCAGCAGCCGGCCCGGGACTGAAGCTTTCTTT
>many|TRBJ2-5|TRBD2|TRBV6-1
CASQGLAGAQETQYF
TGTGCCAGCCAGGGACTAGCGGGGGCCCAAGAGACCCAGTACTTC
>.|TRBJ2-7|TRBD1|TRBV25-1
CASSERDSPYEQYF
TGTGCCAGCAGTGAAAGGGACAGCCCCTACGAGCAGTACTTC
>many|TRBJ1-4|.|TRBV7-9
CASSPQVNEKLFF
TGTGCCAGCAGCCCGCAGGTTAATGAAAAACTGTTTTTT
>many|TRBJ1-2|.|TRBV12-3/TRBV12-4
CASSLGTVPWGYTF
TGTGCCAGCAGTTTAGGGACAGTCCCTTGGGGCTACACCTTC
>many|TRBJ2-7|.|TRBV24-1
CATSLGGSYEQYF
TGTGCCACCAGTCTTGGCGGATCCTACGAGCAGTACTTC
>few|TRBJ2-5|.|TRBV28
CASKNRLETQYF
TGTGCCAGCAAGAACAGACTGGAGACCCAGTACTTC
>many|TRBJ2-3|.|TRBV29-1
CSVVRTSRDRADTQYF
TGCAGCGTTGTACGGACTAGCAGGGACAGGGCAGATACGCAGTATTTT
>.|TRBJ2-3|.|TRBV4-1
CASSISGLRTDTQYF
TGCGCCAGCAGCATTAGCGGCCTACGCACAGATACGCAGTATTTT
>many|TRBJ2-7|.|TRBV6-1
CASRGGRVSYEQYF
TGTGCCAGCAGGGGCGGACGCGTATCCTACGAGCAGTACTTC
>many|TRBJ1-5|.|TRBV6-5
CASSSRVGSNQPQHF
TGTGCCAGCAGTAGCAGGGTTGGGAGCAATCAGCCCCAGCATTTT
>.|TRBJ2-1|TRBD2|TRBV9
CDSSAGGASGSSYNEQFF
TGTGACAGCAGCGCTGGGGGTGCTAGCGGGAGCTCCTACAATGAGCAGTTCTTC
>.|TRBJ2-2|.|TRBV7-2
CASSPLRTITGELFF
TGTGCCAGCAGCCCCCTCCGGACTATCACCGGGGAGCTGTTTTTT
>.|TRBJ1-3|.|TRBV4-3
CASSQEPLSSGNTIYF
TGCGCCAGCAGCCAAGAGCCGTTGAGCTCTGGAAACACCATATATTTT
>many|TRBJ2-1|.|TRBV29-1
CSVEGDRKPEQFF
TGCAGCGTTGAAGGGGACCGAAAACCTGAGCAGTTCTTC
>few|TRBJ2-7|.|TRBV30
CAWDSHLDEQYF
TGTGCCTGGGACTCCCATTTAGACGAGCAGTACTTC
>many|TRBJ2-2|TRBD2|TRBV4-3
CASSRDEREKGELFF
TGCGCCAGCAGCCGCGATGAGCGGGAGAAAGGGGAGCTGTTTTTT
>many|TRBJ2-7|TRBD2|TRBV10-3
CAISESTSVPAYEQYF
TGTGCCATCAGTGAGTCGACTAGCGTCCCAGCCTACGAGCAGTACTTC
>.|TRBJ1-2|.|TRBV20-1
CSASDYSPNYGYTF
TGCAGTGCTAGTGATTATTCGCCGAACTATGGCTACACCTTC
>.|TRBJ2-5|.|TRBV4-3
CASSQDWGPDLQETQYF
TGCGCCAGCAGCCAAGATTGGGGGCCAGACCTCCAAGAGACCCAGTACTTC
>few|TRBJ2-1|.|TRBV19
CASSIHPKSFDEQFF
TGTGCCAGTAGTATTCACCCAAAGAGTTTCGATGAGCAGTTCTTC
>few|TRBJ2-7|.|TRBV19
CASSLQGTYEQYF
TGTGCCAGTAGTCTACAGGGCACCTACGAGCAGTACTTC
>.|TRBJ2-5|.|TRBV24-1
CATASTSGSQETQYF
TGTGCCACCGCCTCCACCTCAGGGAGCCAAGAGACCCAGTACTTC
>few|TRBJ1-1|TRBD1|TRBV2
CASSGTGVTEAFF
TGTGCCAGCAGTGGGACAGGGGTCACTGAAGCTTTCTTT
>few|TRBJ1-5|.|TRBV9
CASSIGGGNQPQHF
TGTGCCAGCAGCATTGGGGGGGGCAATCAGCCCCAGCATTTT
>many|TRBJ2-7|.|TRBV30
CAWSVGLSYEQYF
TGTGCCTGGAGTGTGGGCTTATCCTACGAGCAGTACTTC
>few|TRBJ2-5|.|TRBV13
CASSSSNSKTKTQYF
TGTGCCAGCAGCTCCAGTAACAGCAAGACCAAGACCCAGTACTTC
>.|TRBJ2-2|TRBD1|TRBV10-3
CAISLRGNGELFF
TGTGCCATCAGTCTCAGGGGGAACGGGGAGCTGTTTTTT
>.|TRBJ1-4|.|TRBV5-6
CASSLMLEEKLFF
TGTGCCAGCAGCTTGATGTTGGAAGAAAAACTGTTTTTT
>.|TRBJ1-3|.|TRBV12-3/TRBV12-4
CVSSLVGGDTIYF
TGTGTCAGCAGTTTAGTGGGCGGGGACACCATATATTTT
>.|TRBJ2-1|.|TRBV20-1
CSARALGEGLYNEQFF
TGCAGTGCTAGAGCCCTCGGTGAGGGCCTTTACAATGAGCAGTTCTTC